This T cell receptor (beta chain) comes out of a study of human T cells and chemical hapten exposure. Study details: Upper inner arm skin measuring about 2 cm by about 2 cm received 2% DPC for sensitization. Mostly female, the patients presented with alopecia areata, totalis or universalis.

Unique molecular identifiers were linked by the library to individual cDNA molecules. TCRdb itself ran the RACE reads through MiXCR, one entry per CDR3 protein. The data hold about 80,000 distinct CDR3 sequences, with 10% observed a single time. As for time point: patch test 2, 6 weeks after DPC sensitization. Treatment reported: therapeutic diphenylcyclopropenone sensitization with weekly scalp DPC. This clonotype occurred a few times. No antigen is known for it. Study observations and caveats: Expanded TCR counts at PT1 were positively correlated with the patch test score.

The sample here was whole blood, taken in connection with sensitization to the hapten diphenylcyclopropenone (DPC). The clonotype comes from a woman between 25 and 40 years old with alopecia areata. Some clones in this sample may be carry-over from other donors' samples.

CDR3 residues: CASNLGADDSGEQFF. DNA for the CDR3: TGTGCCAGCAATTTGGGGGCGGACGACAGTGGTGAGCAGTTCTTC. The rearrangement joins TRBV28 to TRBJ2-1, with D possibly TRBD1 on 6 matching bases. Germline CDR1 MDHEN, CDR2 SYDVKM. This CDR3 contains 15 residues. V was trimmed by 7 bases and J by 9 bases, leaving 22 bases between them.